This T cell receptor beta chain derives from a study of response to subunit inactivated influenza vaccine. General observations from the study: The authors offered the suggestion that each seasonal influenza vaccination recruits few new T cells.

TCRdb fed the RT-PCR reads into MiXCR, producing one record per CDR3 protein. This sample has about 160,000 distinct CDR3 sequences, with under 13% found just once. The CDR3 consists of 15 residues. The V gene lost 6 bases and the J gene lost 7 bases, with 21 bases spanning the gap. CDR1 is MDHEN and CDR2 is SYDVKM in the germline V gene. In regard to this clonotype: Its matching antigen is unknown.

The TCR comes from a middle-aged man who received an inactivated influenza vaccine. The chain couples TRBV28 to TRBJ1-1; tentatively, D is TRBD1 (6 bases). The sequencing here drew on non-naive T cells sorted from PBMCs, taken roughly 6 weeks after vaccination. The CDR3 DNA sequence: TGTGCCAGCAGGAGCGGGGGCCGGCTCCTTAGTGAAGCTTTCTTT. Translated: CASRSGGRLLSEAFF.